This TCR beta chain was sequenced during a study of blood T cells in healthy people across ages. Points from the study as a whole: CMV infection status of these donors was not known. Considered underestimates were the diversity estimates obtained from one million T cells.

Worth noting for this clonotype: Its antigen is not known.

Then a second PCR, running roughly 7 to 11 cycles, was carried out with a sample-barcoded 5' primer and a J-beta primer mix. TCRdb used MiXCR to reprocess the 5' RACE reads, holding one entry per CDR3 protein. The data show more than 800,000 distinct CDR3 sequences, with 29% seen just once and 17% held by the top ten. Germline values: CDR1 SGHKS, CDR2 YYEKEE (reference sequence). This CDR3 region has 12 residues. Samples each had at least 6 micrograms of total RNA extracted. The TCR comes from a woman aged 80 or over in good health. V and J are TRBV5-5 and TRBJ2-1; D not resolved. Gene TRBJ2-7 matches the end of the DNA better, so the J call may be wrong. Input material: blood. The CDR3 nucleotides read TGTGCCAGCAGATCGATGCTGCTAGAGCAGTACTTC. Its translation is CASRSMLLEQYF.